Listed below are T cell receptor beta chains from one sample, sequenced in a study of blood T cell repertoires in COVID-19. TCRdb's table, derived via immunoSEQ multiplex PCR, lists solely in-frame clones and lacks some. The sample contains under 300,000 clones, around 86% of which appear only once. Sample: peripheral blood. These TCRs come from a man aged 80 or over with acute or convalescent COVID-19. Both conserved end residues are part of each CDR3. The D gene is left open where the match is weak. The listing skips clone size in some rows; elsewhere it reads once, few, many or a size class.

CASSPGGKDQPQHF TGCGCCAGCAGCCCCGGGGGGAAGGATCAGCCCCAGCATTTT once TRBJ1-5 NA TRBV5-1
CASSDRVSAGYTF TGTGCCAGTAGTGACAGGGTATCGGCTGGCTACACCTTC NA TRBJ1-2 TRBD1 TRBV19
CASGERRTGELFF TGTGCCAGCGGGGAGCGCCGCACCGGGGAGCTGTTTTTT NA TRBJ2-2 NA TRBV12-3/TRBV12-4
CASRRERDEQFF TGTGCCAGCAGGCGGGAGAGGGATGAGCAGTTCTTC NA TRBJ2-1 TRBD2 TRBV6-5
CASSLDRVNTEAFF TGTGCCAGCAGCCTAGACAGGGTTAACACTGAAGCTTTCTTT few TRBJ1-1 TRBD1 TRBV9
CASSLAYGNQPQHF TGTGCCAGCAGCTTAGCGTACGGGAATCAGCCCCAGCATTTT few TRBJ1-5 NA TRBV7-9
CASSLYGGLDGRGSYNEQFF TGTGCCAGCAGCTTATATGGCGGACTGGACGGGAGAGGTTCCTACAATGAGCAGTTCTTC NA TRBJ2-1 NA TRBV7-6
CASSLRGAYEQYF TGTGCCAGCAGCTTACGCGGAGCCTACGAGCAGTACTTC NA TRBJ2-7 NA TRBV7-9
CASSQDGGALGTDTQYF TGTGCCAGCAGCCAAGATGGGGGGGCGCTGGGCACAGATACGCAGTATTTT NA TRBJ2-3 NA TRBV3-1/TRBV3-2
CASSQGWTGTFQPQHF TGCGCCAGCAGCCAAGGATGGACAGGGACCTTTCAGCCCCAGCATTTT NA TRBJ1-5 TRBD1 TRBV4-1
CASTLDRLLGTEAFF TGTGCCAGCACCTTGGACAGACTCTTAGGGACTGAAGCTTTCTTT NA TRBJ1-1 NA TRBV11-2
CASSQLAGANTGELFF TGCGCCAGCAGCCAACTAGCGGGCGCGAACACCGGGGAGCTGTTTTTT NA TRBJ2-2 TRBD2 TRBV5-1
CASSPGRNTEAFF TGTGCCAGCAGCCCCGGGAGGAACACTGAAGCTTTCTTT NA TRBJ1-1 NA TRBV28